The entry below describes one T cell receptor beta chain. As processed by the authors: Reference gene primer amplification gave estimated nucleated cell counts. Data came from immunoSEQ multiplex PCR; TCRdb stores just in-frame clones and leaves some out. V, J and clone size reflect that table, while D and trimming were determined from the DNA. In the table there are 310,000 or so clones, more than 75% of which are singletons. Participants came from under 30 US areas, aged about 18 to 95 years. This sample was included in a study of blood T cell repertoires in COVID-19. The sequence was obtained from a woman aged 18-29 years who had recovered from COVID-19. Sequencing was done on a sample of PBMCs or T cells enriched from blood (not recorded which).

DNA for the CDR3: TGTGCCAGCAGCCAATTTTGGGACAGAACTTTCTACGAGCAGTACTTC. The encoded protein is CASSQFWDRTFYEQYF. The chain has TRBV3-1 (or the pseudogene TRBV3-2) and TRBJ2-7; 7 nucleotides align to TRBD1. Germline V lookup: CDR1 LGHDT, CDR2 YNNKEL (reference sequence). The CDR3 sequence is 16 residues long. The V and J ends lost 2 bases and 3 bases, in that order; junction bases with no gene match: 10.